Below, 24 T cell receptor beta chains from the same sample are listed, as sequenced in a study of blood T cell repertoires in COVID-19. The protocol was immunoSEQ multiplex PCR, while the TCRdb copy is restricted to in-frame clones and leaves out a portion. The sample records about 150,000 clones, less than 90% being singletons. Sequences were obtained from peripheral blood. Every receptor here comes from a woman in her 70s with acute or convalescent COVID-19.

This chain links TRBV28 with TRBJ1-2, with D unresolved. The CDR3 runs to 12 residues. V dropped 5 bases and J dropped 2 bases, with 6 bases sitting between them. CDR1 is MDHEN and CDR2 is SYDVKM in the germline V gene. DNA for the CDR3: TGTGCCAGCAGTAGCAAGAACTATGGCTACACCTTC. It translates to CASSSKNYGYTF.

J is TRBJ2-2 and V is TRBV20-1, with TRBD2 matching 13 bases. This CDR3 is 16 amino acids long. Per germline, CDR1 DFQATT and CDR2 SNEGSKA (reference sequence). The junction had 1 base not matched to a gene; V was cut back by 3 bases and J by 0 bases. The CDR3 DNA reads as TGCAGTGCTAGTACTAGCGGGGGGGCGAACACCGGGGAGCTGTTTTTT. Translation: CSASTSGGANTGELFF.

There are a few counts of this clone. The rearrangement uses TRBV2 and TRBJ2-1; the D gene is possibly TRBD2 (6 bases). V was pared by 5 bases and J by 4 bases, with 15 bases between. The CDR3 has 15 amino acids. Per germline, CDR1 SNHLY and CDR2 FYNNEI. CDR3 loop: CASSLRRDFYNEQFF. CDR3 coding DNA: TGTGCCAGCAGTCTCCGGCGGGACTTTTACAATGAGCAGTTCTTC.

This chain's CDR3 is CASSQADRGREKLFF. The CDR3 DNA is TGCGCCAGCAGCCAAGCGGACAGGGGTCGAGAAAAACTGTTTTTT. The V gene is TRBV4-1, the J gene TRBJ1-4; 9 bases line up with TRBD1. Trimming took 1 base from V and 8 from J; bases not matched to a gene: 5. This CDR3 is built from 15 residues. Looked up from germline, CDR1 is MGHRA and CDR2 is YSYEKL.

This clone was recorded a few times. The chain recombines TRBV27 with TRBJ1-2; no reliable D call. The germline V gene has CDR1 MNHEY and CDR2 SMNVEV (reference sequence). The CDR3 is made up of 12 amino acids. V was shortened by 7 bases and J by 6 bases, with 12 bases between the two germline ends. The CDR3 region is CASKASGNGYTF. CDR3 sequence (DNA): TGTGCCAGCAAGGCGTCGGGGAATGGCTACACCTTC.

The chain recombines TRBV30 with TRBJ1-1; unclear D gene. The V and J ends lost 2 bases and 4 bases respectively, with 11 bases between them. The germline CDR1 and CDR2 sequences are GTSNPN and SVGIG (reference sequence). The CDR3 totals 13 residues. The CDR3: CAWSLASGTEAFF. CDR3 nucleotides: TGTGCCTGGAGTCTAGCTTCTGGCACTGAAGCTTTCTTT.

The V and J genes are TRBV6-5 and TRBJ1-2; D might be TRBD1 (6 bases). In germline, CDR1 is MNHEY, CDR2 SVGAGI. V gave up 0 bases and J gave up 4 bases, with 9 bases separating them. The CDR3 is 14 amino acids. The CDR3 bases are TGTGCCAGCAGTTACTCTGACAGGATCTATGGCTACACCTTC. As protein: CASSYSDRIYGYTF.

The rearrangement joins TRBV9 to TRBJ1-3; tentative D call: TRBD1 (6 bases). The V end lost 0 bases, the J end lost 2 bases, and 12 bases lay between the germline ends. The CDR3 runs to 16 residues. Germline lookup yields CDR1 SGDLS and CDR2 YYNGEE. The CDR3 nucleotides are TGTGCCAGCAGCGTAGATGGGGGCGCTCCTGGAAACACCATATATTTT. Amino acid sequence: CASSVDGGAPGNTIYF.

V is TRBV7-3 and J is TRBJ2-1; 10 bases are a match to TRBD2. With 6 bases clipped from V and 7 bases from J, the junction kept 9 bases outside the gene matches. The germline CDR1 and CDR2 sequences are SGHTA and FQGTGA. This CDR3 comprises 15 residues. The CDR3: CASSPASGGKNEQFF. Here the CDR3 DNA reads TGTGCCAGCAGTCCCGCTAGCGGGGGTAAAAATGAGCAGTTCTTC.

This chain links TRBV7-9 with TRBJ2-5; 11 bases line up with TRBD2. CDR3 size: 16 residues. In germline, CDR1 is SEHNR, CDR2 FQNEAQ (reference sequence). V lost 6 bases, J lost 5 bases, and 11 bases stayed unmatched. The CDR3 protein is CASSVAGGPTGETQYF. The CDR3 nucleotides are TGTGCCAGCAGTGTAGCGGGGGGGCCGACAGGGGAGACCCAGTACTTC.

This clone appeared once. The V and J genes are TRBV6-1 and TRBJ2-1; maybe TRBD1 (7 bases). The CDR3 loop spans 16 amino acids. The V gene's germline CDR1 is MNHNS and CDR2 SASEGT. V lost 0 bases and J lost 2, with 11 bases in between. Here the CDR3 reads CASSEAPGGPYNEQFF. The CDR3 nucleotides read TGTGCCAGCAGTGAAGCCCCAGGGGGGCCCTACAATGAGCAGTTCTTC.

The chain joins TRBV5-1 to TRBJ2-3; D might be TRBD1 (5 bases). Germline CDR1 and CDR2: SGHRS and YFSETQ. V was clipped by 0 bases and J by 3 bases, with 14 bases between them. The length of the CDR3 is 16 residues. The CDR3 DNA follows: TGCGCCAGCAGCTTGGGGCAGGGTATCAGGACAGATACGCAGTATTTT. This gives the protein CASSLGQGIRTDTQYF.

The rearrangement links TRBV10-3 to TRBJ2-5, with 10 bases that match TRBD2. The V gene's germline CDR1 is ENHRY and CDR2 SYGVKD. V lost 4 bases, J lost 1 base, and 6 bases stayed unmatched. The CDR3 is made up of 16 amino acids. The CDR3 spells CAISASGGGAQETQYF. The CDR3, as DNA: TGTGCCATCAGTGCTAGCGGGGGTGGGGCCCAAGAGACCCAGTACTTC.

This clone appeared once. The chain couples TRBV4-3 to TRBJ1-1; D is possibly TRBD1 (5 bases). CDR3 length: 20 amino acids. The ends were cut back, 0 bases at V and 0 bases at J, with 23 bases in the middle. The germline gives CDR1 LGHNA, CDR2 YSLEER. The CDR3 protein is CASSQDLLSGRAGMNTEAFF. Written as DNA, the CDR3 is TGCGCCAGCAGCCAAGATCTCCTTTCGGGCAGGGCGGGGATGAACACTGAAGCTTTCTTT.

This clone has only a few counts. This chain uses TRBV30 with TRBJ2-3, with 8 bases fitting TRBD2. The CDR3 covers 16 residues. V was clipped by 0 bases and J by 3 bases; unmatched bases: 8. Germline CDR1 and CDR2: GTSNPN and SVGIG (reference sequence). The CDR3 protein is CAWSVRAGGVTDTQYF. The DNA of the CDR3 is TGTGCCTGGAGTGTACGGGCGGGGGGAGTAACAGATACGCAGTATTTT.

This chain connects TRBV21-1 to TRBJ2-4; the table's D call, TRBD1, was not checked against the DNA. TRBV21-1 is classified as a pseudogene. The CDR3 covers 18 residues. The CDR3 loop is CASSPTAAGSRAKNIQYF. CDR3 bases: TGTGCCAGCAGCCCTACCGCCGCAGGGTCAAGAGCCAAAAACATTCAGTACTTC.

The rearrangement joins TRBV3-1 (or the pseudogene TRBV3-2) to TRBJ2-5; 8 bases are shared with TRBD2. This CDR3 has 13 amino acids. Germline values: CDR1 LGHDT, CDR2 YNNKEL (reference sequence). The ends lost 3 bases at V and 4 bases at J; junction bases unmatched: 1. The CDR3 DNA is TGTGCCAGCAGCCATCGGGGGGGAGAGACCCAGTACTTC. This gives the protein CASSHRGGETQYF.

This chain joins TRBV7-9 and TRBJ2-2, with a tentative D call TRBD2 (6 bases). The V end was cut by 7 bases, the J end by 3 bases, with 12 bases between. Germline CDR1 SEHNR, CDR2 FQNEAQ (reference sequence). CDR3 length equals 14 residues. CDR3 sequence reads: CASKVGLHTGELFF. CDR3 DNA sequence: TGTGCCAGCAAGGTGGGACTCCACACCGGGGAGCTGTTTTTT.

V and J are TRBV4-3 and TRBJ2-3; D gene uncertain. The CDR3 covers 15 residues. V lost 4 bases and J lost 6, with 17 bases in between. Germline V gene sequence: CDR1 LGHNA, CDR2 YSLEER. This CDR3 reads CASSPTWRTRDTQYF. Written as DNA, the CDR3 is TGCGCCAGCAGCCCCACCTGGCGAACGAGGGATACGCAGTATTTT.

The V and J genes are TRBV25-1 and TRBJ1-2, with 11 nucleotides matching TRBD1. The CDR3 sequence is 15 residues long. CDR1 is MGHDK, CDR2 SYGVNS, per germline. V was clipped by 3 bases and J by 6 bases; unmatched bases: 6. CDR3 loop: CASSDPGQGEDGYTF. DNA of the CDR3: TGTGCCAGCAGTGATCCGGGACAGGGGGAGGATGGCTACACCTTC.

This rearrangement joins TRBV19 to TRBJ2-5; TRBD1 matches at 7 bases. Germline CDR1 LNHDA, CDR2 SQIVND (reference sequence). The junction had 16 bases not matched to a gene; V was cut back by 5 bases and J by 1 base. The CDR3 has 18 residues. The CDR3 sequence: CASSARGQSAPGQETQYF. The CDR3 nucleotides read TGTGCCAGTAGTGCCAGGGGACAGAGCGCACCAGGCCAAGAGACCCAGTACTTC.

The rearrangement joins TRBV4-1 to TRBJ2-3; perhaps TRBD2 as D (6 bases). The CDR3 covers 18 residues. Germline V gene lookup returns CDR1 MGHRA and CDR2 YSYEKL. Trimming stripped 6 bases from V and 2 bases from J, with 24 bases between. CDR3 in DNA: TGCGCCAGCAGTGACGCCCCGGGGCTAGCGAGATACACAGATACGCAGTATTTT. Protein sequence: CASSDAPGLARYTDTQYF.

The chain links TRBV28 to TRBJ2-4; perhaps TRBD2 as D (6 bases). The germline V and J ends were trimmed by 4 bases and 0 bases, with 16 bases remaining between them. CDR3 length: 17 amino acids. The V gene's germline CDR1 is MDHEN and CDR2 SYDVKM. CDR3 in DNA: TGTGCCAGCAGTTCGCCGGGGGAGCGTCTAGCCAAAAACATTCAGTACTTC. This codes for CASSSPGERLAKNIQYF.

This chain uses TRBV7-6 with TRBJ2-2, with D tentatively TRBD2 (6 bases). CDR3 size: 16 residues. V was shortened by 5 bases and J by 1 base, with 14 bases between the two germline ends. Germline V CDR1 and CDR2: SGHVS, FNYEAQ. CDR3 sequence (DNA): TGTGCCAGCAGCCCCGAAGCGGGTCAGAACACCGGGGAGCTGTTTTTT. This gives the protein CASSPEAGQNTGELFF.